Listed below are T cell receptor beta chains from one sample, sequenced in a study of T cell responses to AZD1222 COVID-19 vaccine. Profiled with immunoSEQ multiplex PCR; TCRdb holds only in-frame clones, not every one. Altogether 100,000 to 150,000 clones are present, approximately 89% being singletons, with the ten largest covering roughly 5.4%. Source: peripheral blood, taken on day 0 of AZD1222 vaccination. Receptors originate from an adult in good health. The CDR3 runs from the conserved cysteine through the conserved F or W. The D gene is left open where the match is weak. The size of a clone is reported for some rows only, either as once, few or many, or as a class for expanded clones.

clone_size	v_call	d_call	j_call	cdr3_aa	cdr3_nt
NA	TRBV29-1	NA	TRBJ1-2	CSVFFRDGYTF	TGCAGCGTTTTTTTCAGGGATGGCTACACCTTC
once	TRBV11-2	NA	TRBJ2-2	CASSLSSLVGTGELFF	TGTGCCAGCAGCTTATCCAGTCTAGTAGGCACCGGGGAGCTGTTTTTT
NA	TRBV5-5	TRBD1	TRBJ1-4	CASSTGGEKLFF	TGTGCCAGCAGCACAGGGGGTGAAAAACTGTTTTTT
NA	TRBV5-1	TRBD2	TRBJ2-1	CASSLGLAAYNEQFF	TGCGCCAGCAGCTTGGGACTAGCGGCGTACAATGAGCAGTTCTTC
NA	TRBV7-8	NA	TRBJ2-7	CASSLGQAVGPYEQYF	TGTGCCAGCAGCTTAGGTCAAGCGGTAGGGCCCTACGAGCAGTACTTC
NA	TRBV24-1	TRBD2	TRBJ2-1	CATSDWGGRGNEQFF	TGTGCCACCAGTGATTGGGGCGGGAGGGGGAATGAGCAGTTCTTC
NA	TRBV5-1	NA	TRBJ2-7	CASSLSATLYEQYF	TGCGCCAGCAGCTTGTCCGCTACTCTCTACGAGCAGTACTTC
NA	TRBV28	NA	TRBJ1-1	CASSFQGEANTEAFF	TGTGCCAGCAGTTTCCAGGGTGAGGCGAACACTGAAGCTTTCTTT
NA	TRBV7-2	NA	TRBJ2-3	CASSLTASTDTQYF	TGTGCCAGCAGCTTGACGGCTAGCACAGATACGCAGTATTTT
NA	TRBV11-3	TRBD2	TRBJ2-5	CASSLGGALAGEETQYF	TGTGCCAGCAGCCTCGGGGGAGCGCTAGCGGGGGAAGAGACCCAGTACTTC
NA	TRBV6-5	NA	TRBJ2-2	CASNRGMNTGELFF	TGTGCCAGCAATCGGGGAATGAACACCGGGGAGCTGTTTTTT
NA	TRBV5-4	NA	TRBJ2-5	CASSPDPQETQYF	TGTGCCAGCAGCCCCGACCCGCAAGAGACCCAGTACTTC
NA	TRBV7-8	NA	TRBJ1-2	CASSFRGRGGESYTF	TGTGCCAGCAGCTTCCGTGGGCGGGGAGGTGAGAGCTACACCTTC
few	TRBV3-1/TRBV3-2	NA	TRBJ1-6	CASSPRFSYNSPLHF	TGTGCCAGCAGCCCAAGGTTCTCCTATAATTCACCCCTCCACTTT
NA	TRBV7-9	NA	TRBJ1-5	CASSLEGQPQHF	TGTGCCAGCAGCTTAGAGGGACAGCCCCAGCATTTT
NA	TRBV3-1/TRBV3-2	TRBD2	TRBJ2-3	CASTSRGVQDTQYF	TGTGCCAGCACATCCCGGGGGGTCCAGGATACGCAGTATTTT
NA	TRBV12-3/TRBV12-4	NA	TRBJ1-2	CASSLGHGYTF	TGTGCCAGCAGTTTGGGTCATGGCTACACCTTC
NA	TRBV30	NA	TRBJ1-1	CAWSVRHIATEAFF	TGTGCCTGGAGTGTACGACATATCGCCACTGAAGCTTTCTTT
NA	TRBV2	NA	TRBJ2-5	CASSDEETQYF	TGTGCCAGCAGTGACGAAGAGACCCAGTACTTC
NA	TRBV7-3	NA	TRBJ1-1	CASSLIPVAGENTEAFF	TGTGCCAGCAGCTTAATCCCTGTTGCAGGGGAGAACACTGAAGCTTTCTTT
NA	TRBV9	TRBD1	TRBJ2-7	CASSLNPIQGAIYEQYF	TGTGCCAGCAGCTTAAATCCCATCCAGGGGGCTATCTACGAGCAGTACTTC
once	TRBV5-1	NA	TRBJ2-5	CASSASAPYQETQYF	TGCGCCAGCAGCGCCTCAGCCCCGTACCAAGAGACCCAGTACTTC
NA	TRBV19	NA	TRBJ2-5	CASSIRSTGRETQYF	TGTGCCAGTAGCATCAGGTCGACAGGGAGGGAGACCCAGTACTTC
NA	TRBV27	NA	TRBJ1-5	CASSPFGYRSPDSNQPQHF	TGTGCCAGCAGCCCTTTTGGGTATAGGTCCCCCGATAGCAATCAGCCCCAGCATTTT
NA	TRBV19	NA	TRBJ1-4	CASKEQRGEKLFF	TGTGCCAGCAAGGAACAGAGGGGGGAAAAACTGTTTTTT
NA	TRBV19	TRBD1	TRBJ1-1	CASSTHRDSYGEAFF	TGTGCCAGTAGTACCCACCGGGACAGTTACGGTGAAGCTTTCTTT
NA	TRBV28	TRBD1	TRBJ1-5	CASSPPGQGATQPQHF	TGTGCCAGCAGTCCTCCCGGACAGGGGGCGACCCAGCCCCAGCATTTT
NA	TRBV4-2	NA	TRBJ2-3	CASSQGEGQGQDTQYF	TGTGCCAGCAGCCAAGGGGAAGGGCAGGGACAAGATACGCAGTATTTT
NA	TRBV6-1	NA	TRBJ1-4	CASSETVNEKLFF	TGTGCCAGCAGTGAGACAGTTAATGAAAAACTGTTTTTT
NA	TRBV5-1	NA	TRBJ2-7	CASSPDGSYEQYF	TGCGCCAGCAGCCCCGACGGCTCCTACGAGCAGTACTTC
NA	TRBV10-3	NA	TRBJ2-1	CAISDGAGYNEQFF	TGTGCCATCAGTGATGGGGCGGGCTACAATGAGCAGTTCTTC
NA	TRBV19	NA	TRBJ1-5	CASMGGSSNQPQHF	TGTGCCAGTATGGGAGGGAGTAGCAATCAGCCCCAGCATTTT
NA	TRBV14	NA	TRBJ1-4	CASSQWGAGEKLFF	TGTGCCAGCAGCCAATGGGGGGCAGGTGAAAAACTGTTTTTT
few	TRBV7-9	NA	TRBJ1-2	CASSLGGTGGYTF	TGTGCCAGCAGCCTAGGGGGGACTGGAGGCTACACCTTC
NA	TRBV6-5	NA	TRBJ2-7	CASSPGYRPYEQYF	TGTGCCAGCAGTCCAGGGTATAGGCCCTACGAGCAGTACTTC
NA	TRBV7-2	TRBD2	TRBJ2-3	CASSSGLDTTDTQYF	TGTGCCAGCAGCTCCGGACTAGATACCACAGATACGCAGTATTTT
NA	TRBV4-1	TRBD1	TRBJ2-3	CASSSTTGGGTDTQYF	TGCGCCAGCAGTTCAACGACAGGGGGCGGCACAGATACGCAGTATTTT
once	TRBV9	TRBD1	TRBJ2-7	CASGTGDYEQYF	TGTGCCAGCGGGACAGGGGATTACGAGCAGTACTTC
NA	TRBV19	NA	TRBJ2-7	CASSIENGLAYEQYF	TGTGCCAGTAGTATCGAGAATGGGCTAGCCTACGAGCAGTACTTC
NA	TRBV6-1	NA	TRBJ1-2	CASSEDFFWRTLANYGYTF	TGTGCCAGCAGTGAAGACTTTTTTTGGCGTACCCTTGCGAACTATGGCTACACCTTC
NA	TRBV6-5	NA	TRBJ1-5	CASSYRSTLGQPQHF	TGTGCCAGCAGTTACAGGTCCACCCTTGGTCAGCCCCAGCATTTT
NA	TRBV11-3	NA	TRBJ1-2	CASSPRHGGYGYTF	TGTGCCAGCAGCCCCAGGCACGGAGGCTATGGCTACACCTTC
NA	TRBV7-9	TRBD1	TRBJ1-5	CASSLTGELSQPQHF	TGTGCCAGCAGCCTGACAGGGGAATTGAGTCAGCCCCAGCATTTT
NA	TRBV7-6	NA	TRBJ1-5	CASSREPDSNNQPQHF	TGTGCCAGCAGCCGTGAACCCGACAGCAACAATCAGCCCCAGCATTTT
NA	TRBV28	TRBD2	TRBJ2-1	CASSLTGGLYNEQFF	TGTGCCAGCAGCCTCACGGGGGGACTGTACAATGAGCAGTTCTTC
NA	TRBV4-1	NA	TRBJ2-3	CASSQVPGETEWTQYF	TGCGCCAGCAGCCAAGTACCGGGAGAAACCGAGTGGACGCAGTATTTT
few	TRBV6-6	NA	TRBJ1-3	CASSYTTGPGNTIYF	TGTGCCAGCAGTTATACGACAGGACCTGGAAACACCATATATTTT
NA	TRBV5-4	NA	TRBJ1-5	CASSQDLQNQPQHF	TGTGCCAGCAGCCAGGACCTACAAAATCAGCCCCAGCATTTT
NA	TRBV7-8	NA	TRBJ1-5	CASSLGLSNQPQHF	TGTGCCAGCAGCTTAGGGCTGAGCAATCAGCCCCAGCATTTT